This T cell receptor beta chain was sequenced in a study of blood T cell repertoires in COVID-19. The overall study: Sample material is recorded as cDNA or gDNA derived from T cells, B-cell-depleted T cells, or PBMCs.

The study drew participants aged about 18 to 89 years from roughly 25 US areas. No more than 2 weeks before study entry, exposed participants had met a case of COVID-19. Data came from immunoSEQ multiplex PCR; TCRdb stores just in-frame clones and leaves some out. The sample lists about 280,000 clones; roughly 85% were seen once. The CDR3 totals 13 residues. Germline CDR1 and CDR2: DFQATT and SNEGSKA (reference sequence). V was pared by 3 bases and J by 4 bases, with 13 bases between. The specimen sequenced was PBMCs or T cells enriched from blood (not recorded which). V gene TRBV20-1 combines with J gene TRBJ2-7, with unresolved D. This receptor was taken from a man aged 35 to 55 who had been exposed to COVID-19. The CDR3, as DNA: TGCAGTGCTAGTCCCCTACAGACATACGAGCAGTACTTC. Protein product: CSASPLQTYEQYF.